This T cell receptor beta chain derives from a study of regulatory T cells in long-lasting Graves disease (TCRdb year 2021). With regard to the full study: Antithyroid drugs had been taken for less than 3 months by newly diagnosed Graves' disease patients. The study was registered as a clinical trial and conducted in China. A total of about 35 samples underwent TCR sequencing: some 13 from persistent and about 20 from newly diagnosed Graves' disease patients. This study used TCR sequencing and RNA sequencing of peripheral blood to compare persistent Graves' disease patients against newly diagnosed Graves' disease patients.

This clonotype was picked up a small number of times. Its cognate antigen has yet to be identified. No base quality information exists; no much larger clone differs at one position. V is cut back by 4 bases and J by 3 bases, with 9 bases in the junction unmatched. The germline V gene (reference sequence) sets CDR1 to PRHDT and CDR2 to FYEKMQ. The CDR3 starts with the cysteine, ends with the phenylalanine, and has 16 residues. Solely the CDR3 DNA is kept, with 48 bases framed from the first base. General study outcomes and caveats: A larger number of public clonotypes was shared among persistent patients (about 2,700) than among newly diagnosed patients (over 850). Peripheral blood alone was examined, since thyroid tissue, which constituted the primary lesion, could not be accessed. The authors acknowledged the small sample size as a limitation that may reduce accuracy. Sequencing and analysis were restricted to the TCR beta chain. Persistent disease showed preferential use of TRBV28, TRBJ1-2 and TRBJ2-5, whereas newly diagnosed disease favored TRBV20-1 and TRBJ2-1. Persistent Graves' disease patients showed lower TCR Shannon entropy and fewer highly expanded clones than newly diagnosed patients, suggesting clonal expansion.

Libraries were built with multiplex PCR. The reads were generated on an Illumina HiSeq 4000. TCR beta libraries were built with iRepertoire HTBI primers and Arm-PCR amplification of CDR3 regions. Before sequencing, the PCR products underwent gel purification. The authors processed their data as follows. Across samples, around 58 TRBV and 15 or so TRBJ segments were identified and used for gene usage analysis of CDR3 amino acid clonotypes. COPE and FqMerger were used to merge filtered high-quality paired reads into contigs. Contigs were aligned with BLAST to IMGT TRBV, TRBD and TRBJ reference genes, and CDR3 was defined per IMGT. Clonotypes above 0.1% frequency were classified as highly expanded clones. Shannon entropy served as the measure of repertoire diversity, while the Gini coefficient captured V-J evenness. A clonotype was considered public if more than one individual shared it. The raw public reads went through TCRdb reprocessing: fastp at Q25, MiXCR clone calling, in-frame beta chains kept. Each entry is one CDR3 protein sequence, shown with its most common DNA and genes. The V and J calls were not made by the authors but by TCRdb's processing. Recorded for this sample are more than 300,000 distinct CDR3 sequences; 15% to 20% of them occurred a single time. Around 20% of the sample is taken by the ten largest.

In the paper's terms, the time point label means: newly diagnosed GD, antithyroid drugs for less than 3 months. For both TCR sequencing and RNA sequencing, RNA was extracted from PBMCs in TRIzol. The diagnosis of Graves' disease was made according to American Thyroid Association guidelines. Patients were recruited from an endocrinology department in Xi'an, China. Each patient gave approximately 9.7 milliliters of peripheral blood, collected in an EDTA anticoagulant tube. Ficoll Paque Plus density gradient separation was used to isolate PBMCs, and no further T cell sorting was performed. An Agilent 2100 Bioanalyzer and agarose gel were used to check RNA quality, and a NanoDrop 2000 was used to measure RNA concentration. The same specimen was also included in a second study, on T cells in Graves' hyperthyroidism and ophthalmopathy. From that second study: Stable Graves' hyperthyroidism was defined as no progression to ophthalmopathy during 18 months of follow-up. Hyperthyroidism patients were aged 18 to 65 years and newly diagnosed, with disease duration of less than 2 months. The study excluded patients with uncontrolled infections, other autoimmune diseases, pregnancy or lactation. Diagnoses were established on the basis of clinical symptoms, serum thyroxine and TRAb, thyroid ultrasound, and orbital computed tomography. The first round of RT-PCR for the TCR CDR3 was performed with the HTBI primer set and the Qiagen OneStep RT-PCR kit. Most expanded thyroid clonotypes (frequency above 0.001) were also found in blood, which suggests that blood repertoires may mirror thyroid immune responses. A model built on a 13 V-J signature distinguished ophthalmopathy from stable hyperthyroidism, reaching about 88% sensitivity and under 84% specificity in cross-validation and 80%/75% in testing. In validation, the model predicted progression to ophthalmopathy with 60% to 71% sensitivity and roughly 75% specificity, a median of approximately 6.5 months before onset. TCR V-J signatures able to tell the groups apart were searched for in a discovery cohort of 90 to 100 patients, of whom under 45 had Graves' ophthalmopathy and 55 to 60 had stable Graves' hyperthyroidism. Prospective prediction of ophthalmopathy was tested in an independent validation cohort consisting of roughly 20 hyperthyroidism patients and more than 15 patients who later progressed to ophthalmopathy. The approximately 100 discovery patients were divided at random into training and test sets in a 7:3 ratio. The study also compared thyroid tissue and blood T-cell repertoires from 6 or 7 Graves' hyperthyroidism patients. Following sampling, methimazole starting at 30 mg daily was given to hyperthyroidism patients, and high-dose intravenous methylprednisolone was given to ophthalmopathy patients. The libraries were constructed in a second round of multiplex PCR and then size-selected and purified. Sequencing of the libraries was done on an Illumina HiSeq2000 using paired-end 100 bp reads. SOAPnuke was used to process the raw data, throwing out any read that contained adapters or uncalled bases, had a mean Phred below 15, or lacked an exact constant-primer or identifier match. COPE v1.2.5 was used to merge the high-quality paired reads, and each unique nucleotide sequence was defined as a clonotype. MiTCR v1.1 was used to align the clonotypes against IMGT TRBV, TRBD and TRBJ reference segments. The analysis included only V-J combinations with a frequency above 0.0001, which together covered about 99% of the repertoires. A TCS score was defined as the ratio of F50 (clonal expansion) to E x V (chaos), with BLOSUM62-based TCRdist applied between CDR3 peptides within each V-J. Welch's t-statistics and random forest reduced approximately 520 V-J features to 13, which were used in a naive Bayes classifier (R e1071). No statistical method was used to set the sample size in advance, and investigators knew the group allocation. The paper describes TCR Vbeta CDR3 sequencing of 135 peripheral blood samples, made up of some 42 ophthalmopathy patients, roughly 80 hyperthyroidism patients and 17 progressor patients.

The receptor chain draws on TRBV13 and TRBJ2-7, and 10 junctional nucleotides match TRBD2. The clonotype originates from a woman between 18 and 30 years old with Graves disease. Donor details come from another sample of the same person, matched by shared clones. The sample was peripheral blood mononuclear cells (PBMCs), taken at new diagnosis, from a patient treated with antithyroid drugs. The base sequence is TGTGCCAGCAGCTCGAAATCCGGACTAGCGGTCTACGAGCAGTACTTC. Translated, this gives CASSSKSGLAVYEQYF.